This T cell receptor (beta chain) derives from a study of T cells after yellow fever vaccination. Of note for this clonotype: What it binds is unknown. This clone may be a read error of a much larger clone one base away.

The CDR3 loop spans 13 amino acids. Germline CDR1 reads SGDLS; CDR2 reads YYNGEE. The V gene lost 6 bases and the J gene lost 3 bases, with 12 bases spanning the gap. General study findings and limits: A weaker secondary response peaked on day 5, the primary on day 15.

TCRdb re-called the 5' RACE reads through MiXCR, storing one row per CDR3 protein. The sample includes fewer than 350,000 distinct CDR3 sequences, around 3.6% of them seen just once. The chain joins TRBV9 to TRBJ1-2; D gene uncertain. The specimen comprised PBMCs, sampled on the day of the yellow fever booster vaccination. This sequence was found in a man aged 18 to 35 who received the YFV17D yellow fever vaccine. CDR3 coding DNA: TGTGCCAGCACGCCGGGTTTCTACTATGGCTACACCTTC. It encodes CASTPGFYYGYTF. The whole variable domain, filled in from reference TRBV9 and TRBJ1-2, reads DSGVTQTPKHLITATGQRVTLRCSPRSGDLSVYWYQQSLDQGLQFLIQYYNGEERAKGNILERFSAQQFPDLHSELNLSSLELGDSALYFCASTPGFYYGYTFGSGTRLTVV.